This TCR beta chain was found in a study of T cell repertoires in cytomegalovirus infection. TCRdb fed the reads into MiXCR, producing one record per CDR3 protein. Of roughly 100,000 distinct CDR3 sequences in the sample, 15% to 20% were seen once. Germline V CDR1 and CDR2: SGHDN, FVKESK. The CDR3 sequence is 17 residues long. Germline trimming cut 2 bases from V and 1 base from J; bases unmatched to any gene: 7. The gene calls are TRBV14 and TRBJ2-2, with TRBD2 matching 7 bases. The specimen was PBMCs. This TCR was sampled from a human donor in good health (CMV status not recorded). Some clones in this sample may be carry-over from other donors' samples. The CDR3 coding sequence is TGTGCCAGCAGCCAATACGGGGGGTTCGAGAACACCGGGGAGCTGTTTTTT. This translates into CASSQYGGFENTGELFF.